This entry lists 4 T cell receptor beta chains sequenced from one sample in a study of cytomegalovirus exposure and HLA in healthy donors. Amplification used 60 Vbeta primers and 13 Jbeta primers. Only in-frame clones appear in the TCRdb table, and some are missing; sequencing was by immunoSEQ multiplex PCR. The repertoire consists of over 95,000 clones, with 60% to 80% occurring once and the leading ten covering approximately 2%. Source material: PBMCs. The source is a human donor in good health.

The CDR3 DNA is TGCGCCAGCAGCTTAACCTCATCCGCGACAGGGGGCGGAAACTATGGCTACACCTTC. Amino acids: CASSLTSSATGGGNYGYTF. This chain links TRBV5-1 with TRBJ1-2; 10 bases line up with TRBD1. The CDR3 totals 19 residues. Trimming took 2 bases from V and 2 from J; bases not matched to a gene: 15. Germline CDR1 is SGHRS and CDR2 is YFSETQ. Complete variable domain (other parts from reference TRBV5-1 and TRBJ1-2): KAGVTQTPRYLIKTRGQQVTLSCSPISGHRSVSWYQQTPGQGLQFLFEYFSETQRNKGNFPGRFSGRQFSNSRSEMNVSTLELGDSALYLCASSLTSSATGGGNYGYTFGSGTRLTVV.

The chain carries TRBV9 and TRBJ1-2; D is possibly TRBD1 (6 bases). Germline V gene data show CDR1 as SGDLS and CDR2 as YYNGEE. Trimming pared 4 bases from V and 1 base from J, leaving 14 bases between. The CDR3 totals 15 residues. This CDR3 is CASSLQGSRNYGYTF. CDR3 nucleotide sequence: TGTGCCAGCAGCCTTCAGGGGTCACGTAACTATGGCTACACCTTC.

CDR3 sequence: CASSYHELTEQYF. DNA of the CDR3: TGTGCCAGCAGTTACCACGAACTAACGGAGCAGTACTTC. J is TRBJ2-7 and V is TRBV6-5; unclear D gene. Germline V gene lookup returns CDR1 MNHEY and CDR2 SVGAGI. The CDR3 runs to 13 residues. Trimming cost V 2 bases and J 7 bases, with 12 bases left between them.

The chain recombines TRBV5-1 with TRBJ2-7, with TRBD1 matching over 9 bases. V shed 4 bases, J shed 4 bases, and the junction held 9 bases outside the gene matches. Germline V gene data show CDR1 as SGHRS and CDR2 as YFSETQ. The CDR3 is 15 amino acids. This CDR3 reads CASSLTGTGSYEQYF. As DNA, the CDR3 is TGCGCCAGCAGCCTAACCGGGACAGGGTCTTACGAGCAGTACTTC.